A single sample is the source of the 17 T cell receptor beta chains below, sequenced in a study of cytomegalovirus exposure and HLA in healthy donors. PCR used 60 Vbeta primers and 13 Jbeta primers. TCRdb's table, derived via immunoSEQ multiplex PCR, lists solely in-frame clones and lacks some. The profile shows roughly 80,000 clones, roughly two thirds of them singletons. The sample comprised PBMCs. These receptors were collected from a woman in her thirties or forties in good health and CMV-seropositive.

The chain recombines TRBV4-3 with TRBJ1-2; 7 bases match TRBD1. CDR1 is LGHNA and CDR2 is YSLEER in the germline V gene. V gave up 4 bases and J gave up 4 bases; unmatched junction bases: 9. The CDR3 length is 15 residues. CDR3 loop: CASSLANRDSYGYTF. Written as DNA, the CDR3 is TGCGCCAGCAGCCTAGCGAACCGGGACAGCTATGGCTACACCTTC.

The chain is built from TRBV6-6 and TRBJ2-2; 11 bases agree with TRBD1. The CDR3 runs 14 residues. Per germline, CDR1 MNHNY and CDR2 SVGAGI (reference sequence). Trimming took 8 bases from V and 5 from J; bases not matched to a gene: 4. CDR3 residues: CASSGTGGTGELFF. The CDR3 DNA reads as TGTGCCAGCTCCGGGACAGGGGGGACCGGGGAGCTGTTTTTT.

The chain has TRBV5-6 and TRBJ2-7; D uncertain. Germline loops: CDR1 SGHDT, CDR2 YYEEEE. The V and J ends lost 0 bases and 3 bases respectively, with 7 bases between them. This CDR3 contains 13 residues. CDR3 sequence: CASSLDIFYEQYF. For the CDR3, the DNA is TGTGCCAGCAGCTTGGACATTTTCTACGAGCAGTACTTC.

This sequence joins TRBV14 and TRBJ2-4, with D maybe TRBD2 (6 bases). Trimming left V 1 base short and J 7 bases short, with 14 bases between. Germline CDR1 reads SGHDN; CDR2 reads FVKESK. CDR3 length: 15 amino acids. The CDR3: CASSQGGSRGNIQYF. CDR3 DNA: TGTGCCAGCAGCCAAGGGGGTTCACGGGGGAACATTCAGTACTTC. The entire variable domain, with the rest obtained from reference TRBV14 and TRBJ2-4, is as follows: EAGVTQFPSHSVIEKGQTVTLRCDPISGHDNLYWYRRVMGKEIKFLLHFVKESKQDESGMPNNRFLAERTGGTYSTLKVQPAELEDSGVYFCASSQGGSRGNIQYFGAGTRLSVL.

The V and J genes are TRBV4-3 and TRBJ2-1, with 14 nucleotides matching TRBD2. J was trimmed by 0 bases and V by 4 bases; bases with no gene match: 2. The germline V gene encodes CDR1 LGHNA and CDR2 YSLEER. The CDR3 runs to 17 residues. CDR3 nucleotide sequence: TGCGCCAGCAGCCGGGGACTAGCGGGGGCCTCCTACAATGAGCAGTTCTTC. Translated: CASSRGLAGASYNEQFF.

The CDR3 DNA reads as TGCGCCAGCAGCCACATGCGAGGAGGAGGAATCCTGGGGGAGCTGTTTTTT. This sequence encodes CASSHMRGGGILGELFF. This chain links TRBV4-3 with TRBJ2-2; possibly TRBD2 for D (5 bases). The germline V and J ends were trimmed by 3 bases and 8 bases, with 22 bases remaining between them. Germline-derived CDR1 and CDR2 are LGHNA and YSLEER. The length of the CDR3 is 17 residues.

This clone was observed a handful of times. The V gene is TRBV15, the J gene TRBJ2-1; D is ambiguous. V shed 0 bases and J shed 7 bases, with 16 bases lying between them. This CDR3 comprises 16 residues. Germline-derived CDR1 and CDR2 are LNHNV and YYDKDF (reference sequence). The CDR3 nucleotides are TGTGCCACCAGCAGAGATCGCGGCCTCTCGTCTAATGAGCAGTTCTTC. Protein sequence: CATSRDRGLSSNEQFF.

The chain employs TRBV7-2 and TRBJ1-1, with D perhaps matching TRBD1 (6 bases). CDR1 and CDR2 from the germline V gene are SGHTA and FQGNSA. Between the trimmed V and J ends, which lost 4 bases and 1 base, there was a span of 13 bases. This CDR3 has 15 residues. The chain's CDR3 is CASSSLQGPNTEAFF. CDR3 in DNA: TGTGCCAGCAGCTCCTTACAGGGACCGAACACTGAAGCTTTCTTT.

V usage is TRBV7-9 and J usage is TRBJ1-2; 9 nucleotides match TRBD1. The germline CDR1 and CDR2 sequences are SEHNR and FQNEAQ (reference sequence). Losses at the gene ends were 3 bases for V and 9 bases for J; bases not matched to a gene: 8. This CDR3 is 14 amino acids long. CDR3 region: CASSFSGQGPSYTF. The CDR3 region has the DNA TGTGCCAGCAGCTTCTCGGGACAGGGCCCTAGCTACACCTTC.

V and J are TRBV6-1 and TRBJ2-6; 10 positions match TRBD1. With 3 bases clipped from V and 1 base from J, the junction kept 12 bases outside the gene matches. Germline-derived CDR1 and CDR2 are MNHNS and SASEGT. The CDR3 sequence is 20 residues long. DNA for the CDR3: TGTGCCAGCAGTGACCTAATTCACGGACAGGGGGGTTCTGGGGCCAACGTCCTGACTTTC. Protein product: CASSDLIHGQGGSGANVLTF.

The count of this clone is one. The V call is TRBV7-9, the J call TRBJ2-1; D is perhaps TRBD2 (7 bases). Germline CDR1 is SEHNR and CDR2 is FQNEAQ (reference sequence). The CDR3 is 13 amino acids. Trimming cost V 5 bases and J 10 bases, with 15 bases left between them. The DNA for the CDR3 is TGTGCCAGCAGCAAAGGGGGGGCCCAGGAGCAGTTCTTC. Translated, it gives CASSKGGAQEQFF.

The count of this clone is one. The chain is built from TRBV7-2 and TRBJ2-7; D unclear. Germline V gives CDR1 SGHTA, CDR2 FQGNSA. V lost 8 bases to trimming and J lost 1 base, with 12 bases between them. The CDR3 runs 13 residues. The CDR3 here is CASRPVGSYEQYF. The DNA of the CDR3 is TGTGCCAGCCGACCCGTCGGGTCCTACGAGCAGTACTTC.

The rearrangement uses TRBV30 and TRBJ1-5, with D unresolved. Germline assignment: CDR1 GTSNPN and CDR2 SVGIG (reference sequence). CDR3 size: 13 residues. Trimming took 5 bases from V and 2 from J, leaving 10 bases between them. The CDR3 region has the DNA TGTGCCTGGGGCTCCGTTGGCAATCAGCCCCAGCATTTT. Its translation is CAWGSVGNQPQHF.

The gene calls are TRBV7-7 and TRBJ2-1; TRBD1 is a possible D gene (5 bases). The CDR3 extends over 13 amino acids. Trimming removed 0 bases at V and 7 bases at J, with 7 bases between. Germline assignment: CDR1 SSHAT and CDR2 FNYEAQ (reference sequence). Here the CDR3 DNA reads TGTGCCAGCAGCTTAGCGGGGCGGAATGAGCAGTTCTTC. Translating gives CASSLAGRNEQFF.

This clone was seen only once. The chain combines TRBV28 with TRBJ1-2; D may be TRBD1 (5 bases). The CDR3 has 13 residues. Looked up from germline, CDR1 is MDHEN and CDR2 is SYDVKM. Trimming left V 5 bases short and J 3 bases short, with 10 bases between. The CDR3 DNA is TGTGCCAGCAGTCCGCAGGGTTACTATGGCTACACCTTC. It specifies CASSPQGYYGYTF.

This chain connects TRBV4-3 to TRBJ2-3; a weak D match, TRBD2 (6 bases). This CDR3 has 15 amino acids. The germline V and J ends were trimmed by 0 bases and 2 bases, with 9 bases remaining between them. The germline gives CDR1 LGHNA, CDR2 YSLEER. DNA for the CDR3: TGCGCCAGCAGCCAAGATAGCGGATTCACAGATACGCAGTATTTT. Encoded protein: CASSQDSGFTDTQYF.

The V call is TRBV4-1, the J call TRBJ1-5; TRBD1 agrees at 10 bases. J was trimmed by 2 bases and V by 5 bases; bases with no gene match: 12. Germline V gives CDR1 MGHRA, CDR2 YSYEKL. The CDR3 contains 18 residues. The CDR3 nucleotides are TGCGCCAGCAGCTCCTCGACGATTGGGACAGGGGGCAATCAGCCCCAGCATTTT. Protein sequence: CASSSSTIGTGGNQPQHF.